This T cell receptor beta chain was observed in a study of blood T cells in healthy people across ages. Study-level results: A roughly linear fall in TCR beta diversity per million T cells was seen with increasing age.

PCR was performed a second time for about 7 to 11 cycles using a sample-barcoded 5' primer and a J-beta primer mix. Each CDR3 protein gets one entry after TCRdb re-called the 5' RACE reads with MiXCR. Of a few hundred thousand distinct CDR3 sequences in the sample, around 30% were seen once. A word on this clonotype: Its specificity is unknown. One end of the junction is discordant with germline, which a read error may explain.

Looked up from germline, CDR1 is SGHRS and CDR2 is YFSETQ. CDR3 size: 15 residues. The sample providers were healthy Caucasian people from Russia, aged about 6 to 90. This receptor was identified in a woman between 65 and 79 years old in good health. The sample consisted of blood. V is TRBV5-1 and J is TRBJ2-5; 9 bases match TRBD1. CDR3 sequence: CASSTGQGIKETPYF. CDR3 in DNA: TGCGCCAGCAGCACTGGACAGGGGATTAAAGAGACCCCGTACTTC.